Given below is one T cell receptor (beta chain) in context. Its antigen target is currently unknown. Within one base of it there is no much larger clone, and no base qualities were kept. Using the deep immunoSEQ assay, multiplex PCR amplified TCR CDR3 regions from genomic DNA. For each cell subset, the extracted genomic DNA was distributed evenly across all wells of several immunoSEQ 96-well plates, and each plate served as one replicate. Each replicate PCR for sorted subsets received about 180 ng genomic DNA, equal to about 29,000 T cell genomes. Purified libraries were measured with a Qubit 3.0 fluorometer, size-checked on a Bioanalyzer 2100, and measured again with the KAPA Library Quantification kit. A separate single-read 150-cycle Illumina NextSeq 550 flow cell was used to sequence each immunoSEQ 96-well plate. On the study's bioinformatics: Because the immunoSEQ output held only junctional sequences and lacked quality scores, the filtering could not match the filtering applied to full-length reads. Sequences were annotated with PyIR, a Python wrapper for IgBLAST v1.9, using IMGT germline references to assign V/J genes and CDR3. Any read was removed if the V/J assignment was weak (E-value above 1e-6), the CDR3 was missing, or the read contained stop codons, out-of-frame junctions, or ambiguous translated residues. V3J clonotypes were defined by identical inferred V gene, J gene, and CDR3 amino acid sequence. Percentage overlap between repertoires was calculated by dividing the number of shared unique clonotypes by the size of the smaller repertoire. RTK rarefaction, the Chao1 estimator, and Recon v2.1 estimates of unobserved clonotypes were used to assess repertoire richness. Generation probabilities for all TCRbeta clonotypes obtained by the gDNA method from a handful of donors were computed using OLGA. TCRdb provides this immuneACCESS table in a form limited to in-frame rearrangements. Some clones are lacking; in checked studies, under half of them reflect an unresolved V gene, and why the rest are absent is not known. Clone size and the V and J calls come from that table; the DNA yielded D and trimming. The sample has 1,400,000 or so clones on record, 98% of them singletons. Of the sample, about 0.35% falls within the top ten clones.

The donors were healthy, HIV-negative adults who had no recently reported acute infections or vaccinations. Every donor was a Caucasian adult living in Nashville, Tennessee, USA. CD4+ T cells were enriched by magnetic negative selection; naive cells were then positively selected on CD45RA, and the negative fraction formed the memory subset. After blood collection by leukapheresis, PBMCs were isolated using Ficoll-Histopaque density gradient centrifugation and then cryopreserved in the vapor phase of liquid nitrogen. Analytical flow cytometry was used to check the purity and quantity of each magnetically sorted T cell population. From each sorted fraction, genomic DNA was isolated and quantified by UV absorbance on a Nanodrop 2000c. The sample is drawn from a study of shared clonotypes between healthy human individuals (TCRdb year 2020). A note on the overall study: The cohort comprised two women and a few men aged 18 to 49 years. For each donor, CD4 naive and CD4 memory were each given three plates, CD8 naive was given two plates, and CD8 memory was given one plate. To estimate repertoire size and how much clonotypes are shared between individuals, the study performed deep sequencing of blood TCR repertoires from roughly five healthy adults. Libraries were prepared and TCR repertoires were sequenced by different laboratories using diverse techniques, in order to increase sequencing depth and limit assay-specific biases. Per donor, leukapheresis produced somewhere between about 0.9 and 9.5 billion PBMCs.

Sequences MDHEN (CDR1) and SYDVKM (CDR2) are obtained from the germline V gene. V is cut by 2 bases and J by 2 bases, and the space between the germline ends is 12 bases. Spanning cysteine to phenylalanine, the CDR3 consists of 15 amino acids. Solely the CDR3 DNA is kept, with 45 bases framed from the first base. The investigation overall reported the following: Compared with non-shared clonotypes, the clonotypes found in all four sorted-subset donors had higher generation probabilities. The small number of donors limited the genetic and exposure-history diversity represented. Naive subsets generally had larger estimated clonotype richness than memory subsets did. Pairwise subsampling indicated that sequencing depth was expected to affect the degree of clonotype sharing among donors. Rarefaction of sorted-subset datasets indicated incomplete sequencing despite the large sequencing depth. Sampling was limited to blood, and TCR repertoires in tissue likely differ from TCR repertoires in blood. Across a few donors, approximately 5% of naive CD4, approximately 4% of naive CD8, 2% to 2.5% of memory CD4, and approximately 0.4% of memory CD8 clonotypes were shared.

The chain is assembled from TRBV28 and TRBJ1-1; no D gene can be assigned with confidence. This receptor was taken from a man aged 25 to 40 in good health. Sample: naive CD4+ T cells sorted from blood. According to the study, the label for this sample's cell subset or site signals: CD45RA+ positively selected. The CDR3: CASSLRSLANTEAFF. The nucleotide sequence is TGTGCCAGCAGTTTACGTTCCCTTGCTAACACTGAAGCTTTCTTT. With all but the CDR3 taken from the reference TRBV28 and TRBJ1-1 genes, the full variable domain is: DVKVTQSSRYLVKRTGEKVFLECVQDMDHENMFWYRQDPGLGLRLIYFSYDVKMKEKGDIPEGYSVSREKKERFSLILESASTNQTSMYLCASSLRSLANTEAFFGQGTRLTVV.